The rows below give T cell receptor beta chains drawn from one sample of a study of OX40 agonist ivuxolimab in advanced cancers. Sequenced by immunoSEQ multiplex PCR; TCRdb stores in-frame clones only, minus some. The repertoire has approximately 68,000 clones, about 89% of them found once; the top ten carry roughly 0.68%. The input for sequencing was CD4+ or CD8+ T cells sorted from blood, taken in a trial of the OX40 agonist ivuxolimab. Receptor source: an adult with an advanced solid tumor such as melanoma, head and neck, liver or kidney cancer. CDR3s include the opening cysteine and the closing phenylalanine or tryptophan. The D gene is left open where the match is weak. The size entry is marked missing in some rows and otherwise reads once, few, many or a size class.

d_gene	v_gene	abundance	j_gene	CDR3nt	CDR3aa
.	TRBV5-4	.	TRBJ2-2	TGTGCCAGCAGCCCCGAGGCGGACAGAAAGACCGGGGAGCTGTTTTTT	CASSPEADRKTGELFF
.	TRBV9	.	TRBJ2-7	TGTGCCAGCAGCGCCCTCCCCGGCGGCCCCTACGAGCAGTACTTC	CASSALPGGPYEQYF
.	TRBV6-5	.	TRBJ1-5	TGTGCCAGCAGCGATTCATCTATGGCCCAGCATTTT	CASSDSSMAQHF
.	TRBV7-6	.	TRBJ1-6	TGTGCCAGCAGCTTATTACAGGTCAATTCACCCCTCCACTTT	CASSLLQVNSPLHF
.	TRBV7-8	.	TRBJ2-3	TGTGCCAGCAGCTTAGTTGGGCTGAGCACAGATACGCAGTATTTT	CASSLVGLSTDTQYF
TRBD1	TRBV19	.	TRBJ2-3	TGTGCCAGCCATGCCACCGGGACAGGGAGCACAGATACGCAGTATTTT	CASHATGTGSTDTQYF
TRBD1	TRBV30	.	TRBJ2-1	TGTGCCTGGAGTGTCCGGACAGGGGGGTTTGTGGATGAGCAGTTCTTC	CAWSVRTGGFVDEQFF
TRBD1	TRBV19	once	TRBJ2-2	TGTGCCAGCAAAGGGACAGTTTCCATCGGGGAGCTGTTTTTT	CASKGTVSIGELFF
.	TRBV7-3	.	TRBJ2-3	TGTGCCAGCAGCTTATTGGTTCCCCCAGATACGCAGTATTTT	CASSLLVPPDTQYF
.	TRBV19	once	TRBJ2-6	TGTGCCAGTAGTATAGAAGGGACGGGTAGCTCTGGGGCCAACGTCCTGACTTTC	CASSIEGTGSSGANVLTF
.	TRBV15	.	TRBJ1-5	TGTGCCACCAGCAGAGATTTAGGGGGCAATCAGCCCCAGCATTTT	CATSRDLGGNQPQHF
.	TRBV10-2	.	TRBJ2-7	TGCGCCAGCAGTGATCCCGCCAAAACCTACGAGCAGTACTTC	CASSDPAKTYEQYF
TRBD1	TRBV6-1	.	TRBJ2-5	TGTGCCAGCAGTGATGCCGGGACAGGTGGCCGACGAGAGACCCAGTACTTC	CASSDAGTGGRRETQYF
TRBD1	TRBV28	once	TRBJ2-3	TGTGCCAGCAGTTTATTGGGACAGGGGGCTTTGGCAGATACGCAGTATTTT	CASSLLGQGALADTQYF
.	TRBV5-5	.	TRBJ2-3	TGTGCCAGCAGCTGGGGAAGCACAGATACGCAGTATTTT	CASSWGSTDTQYF
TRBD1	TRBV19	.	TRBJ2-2	TGTGCCAGTAGTATGAGGGGGACAGCCGACACCGGGGAGCTGTTTTTT	CASSMRGTADTGELFF
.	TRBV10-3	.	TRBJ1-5	TGTGCCATCAAGGAAGGAGGGTTGTTACGACAGCCCCAGCATTTT	CAIKEGGLLRQPQHF
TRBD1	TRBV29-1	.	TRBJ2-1	TGCAGCGTTGAAGATCAGAACAGGGGAATTAAGGAGTACAATGAGCAGTTCTTC	CSVEDQNRGIKEYNEQFF
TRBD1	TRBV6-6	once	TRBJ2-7	TGTGCCAGCAGTTACGAAGGCGGGACAGGGTCCTACGAGCAGTACTTC	CASSYEGGTGSYEQYF
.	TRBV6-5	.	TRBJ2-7	TGTGCCAGCAGTCGCAGGGACACTGCCTACGAGCAGTACTTC	CASSRRDTAYEQYF
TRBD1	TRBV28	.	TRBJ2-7	TGTGCCAGCAGTTCCGCCTCGACAGGGGAGTTGTACGAGCAGTACTTC	CASSSASTGELYEQYF
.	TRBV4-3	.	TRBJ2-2	TGCGCCAGCAGCCACGGGCCAAACACCGGGGAGCTGTTTTTT	CASSHGPNTGELFF
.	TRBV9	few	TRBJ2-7	TGTGCCAGCAGCGTGACCAGCACCTACGAGCAGTACTTC	CASSVTSTYEQYF
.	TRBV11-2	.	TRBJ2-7	TGTGCCAGCAGCTTAGCCCAGGGCTCCTACGAGCAGTACTTC	CASSLAQGSYEQYF
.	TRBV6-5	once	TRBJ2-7	TGTGCCAGCGGTACAGGAGTTTACGAGCAGTACTTC	CASGTGVYEQYF
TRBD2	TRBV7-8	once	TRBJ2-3	TGTGCCAGCAGCTTGGTGACTAGCGGGAGCAGCACAGATACGCAGTATTTT	CASSLVTSGSSTDTQYF
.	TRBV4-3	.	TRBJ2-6	TGCGCCAGCAGCCAAGCTGTCCTACAGGGACTATCTGGGGCCAACGTCCTGACTTTC	CASSQAVLQGLSGANVLTF
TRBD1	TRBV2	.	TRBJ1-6	TGTGCCAGCGTCACGAGACAGGGCGTTTATTCACCCCTCCACTTT	CASVTRQGVYSPLHF